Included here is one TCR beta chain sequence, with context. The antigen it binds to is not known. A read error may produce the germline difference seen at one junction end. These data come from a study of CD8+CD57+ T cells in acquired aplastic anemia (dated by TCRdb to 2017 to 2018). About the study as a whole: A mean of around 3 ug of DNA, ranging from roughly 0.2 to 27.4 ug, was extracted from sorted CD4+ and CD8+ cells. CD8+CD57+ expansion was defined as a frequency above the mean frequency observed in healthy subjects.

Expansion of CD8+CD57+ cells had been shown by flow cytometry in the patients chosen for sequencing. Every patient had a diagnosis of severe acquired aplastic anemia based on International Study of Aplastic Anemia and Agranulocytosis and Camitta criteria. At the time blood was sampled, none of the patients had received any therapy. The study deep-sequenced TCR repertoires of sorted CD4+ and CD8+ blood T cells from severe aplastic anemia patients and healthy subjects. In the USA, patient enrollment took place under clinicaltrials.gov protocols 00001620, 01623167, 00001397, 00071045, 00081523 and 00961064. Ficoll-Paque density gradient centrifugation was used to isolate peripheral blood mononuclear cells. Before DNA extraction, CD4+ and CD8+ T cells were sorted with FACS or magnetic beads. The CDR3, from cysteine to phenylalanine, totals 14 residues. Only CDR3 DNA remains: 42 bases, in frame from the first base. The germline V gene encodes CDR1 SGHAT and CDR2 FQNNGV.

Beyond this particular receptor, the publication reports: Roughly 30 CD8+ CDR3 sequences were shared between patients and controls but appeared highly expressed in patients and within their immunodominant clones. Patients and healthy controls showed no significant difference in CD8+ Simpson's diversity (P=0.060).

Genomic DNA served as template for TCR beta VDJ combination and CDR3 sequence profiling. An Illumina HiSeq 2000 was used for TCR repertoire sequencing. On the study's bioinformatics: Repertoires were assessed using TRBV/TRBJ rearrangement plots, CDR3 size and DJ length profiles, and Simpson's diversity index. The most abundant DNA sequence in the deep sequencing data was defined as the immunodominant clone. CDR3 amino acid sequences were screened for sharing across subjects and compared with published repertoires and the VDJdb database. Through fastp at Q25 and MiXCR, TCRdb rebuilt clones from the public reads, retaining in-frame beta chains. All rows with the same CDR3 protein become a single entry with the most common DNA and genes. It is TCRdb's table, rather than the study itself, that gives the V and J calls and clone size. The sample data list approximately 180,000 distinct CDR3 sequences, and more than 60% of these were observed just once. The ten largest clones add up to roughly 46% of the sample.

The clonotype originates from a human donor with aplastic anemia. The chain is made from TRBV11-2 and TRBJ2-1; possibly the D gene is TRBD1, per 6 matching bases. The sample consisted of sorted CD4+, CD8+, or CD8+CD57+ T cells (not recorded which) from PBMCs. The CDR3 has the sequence CASSLDGGGWGQLF. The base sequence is TGTGCCAGCAGCTTAGATGGTGGGGGCTGGGGGCAGCTCTTC.